The clone carrying this T cell receptor beta chain was seen only a few times. Its specificity is not known. The data belong to a study of beta chain features in type 1 diabetes. Expressed TCRB transcripts were sequenced because the entire RNA isolate underwent reverse transcription. Assay: immunoSEQ multiplex PCR; the TCRdb copy retains only in-frame clones and omits some. This sample has about 28,000 clones, with roughly 61% found just once. Overall study findings and caveats: For Type 1 diabetes patients, all four CD4+ subsets carried TCRB CDR3s that were moderately but significantly shorter.

Germline trimming cut 10 bases from V and 8 bases from J; bases unmatched to any gene: 2. The germline gives CDR1 ENHRY, CDR2 SYGVKD. The CDR3 consists of 11 residues. The source material was Tregs from blood. The J gene is TRBJ2-1, the V gene TRBV10-3; 10 bases line up with TRBD1. This TCR derives from a woman between 25 and 40 years old with type 1 diabetes. In nucleotides, the CDR3 is TGTGCCACGGGGACAGGGGATGAGCAGTTCTTC. Its translation: CATGTGDEQFF.